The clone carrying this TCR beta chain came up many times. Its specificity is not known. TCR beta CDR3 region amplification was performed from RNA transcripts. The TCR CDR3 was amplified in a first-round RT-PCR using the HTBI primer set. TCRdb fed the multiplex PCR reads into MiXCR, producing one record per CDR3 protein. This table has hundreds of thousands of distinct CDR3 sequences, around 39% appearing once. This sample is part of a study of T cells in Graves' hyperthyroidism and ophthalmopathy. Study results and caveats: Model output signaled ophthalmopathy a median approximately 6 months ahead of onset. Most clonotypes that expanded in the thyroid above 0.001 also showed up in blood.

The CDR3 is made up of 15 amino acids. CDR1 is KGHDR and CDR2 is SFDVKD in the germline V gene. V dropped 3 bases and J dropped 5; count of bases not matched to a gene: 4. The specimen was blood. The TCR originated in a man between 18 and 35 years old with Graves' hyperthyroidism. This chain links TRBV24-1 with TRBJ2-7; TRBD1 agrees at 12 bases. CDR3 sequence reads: CATSDPGQGANEQYF. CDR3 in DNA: TGTGCCACCAGTGATCCGGGACAGGGGGCGAACGAGCAGTACTTC.